This record looks at one T cell receptor beta chain sequence and its context. This clonotype showed up just once. Its antigen remains undetermined. Per-nucleotide qualities are absent, and no much larger clonotype sits a single base away. Libraries came from 5' RACE. TCRdb records Illumina HiSeq 2500 as the sequencer. A second PCR of about 6 to 12 cycles was performed with a sample-barcoded 5' primer and a J-beta primer mix. Each TCR beta cDNA molecule received a unique molecular identifier from a template-switch 5' adaptor carrying 12 random nucleotides. Each sample yielded at least 2.5 million CDR3-containing paired-end reads. All of the RNA was converted into first-strand cDNA using the Mint cDNA synthesis kit, with a TRBC-specific oligonucleotide serving as the primer. After uracil-DNA glycosylase treatment, a first 18-cycle PCR used universal primers M1SS and BC2_uni_R on all cDNA. The source study handled its data this way. For normalization, 1 million high-quality reads, each with a distinct molecular identifier, were randomly selected from each sample. Instead of being binned into consensus sequences, reads with shared molecular identifiers were discarded. CDR3 identification, clonotype clustering and error correction used MiTCR with a Q25 quality threshold and the strictest error-elimination algorithm. A nonparametric unseen species model with Euler transformation was used to estimate lower-bound total TCR beta diversity. Starting from the raw public reads, TCRdb applied fastp trimming at Q25, assembled clones with MiXCR and retained in-frame beta chains. For every CDR3 protein sequence, its rows merge into one entry that carries the most common genes and DNA. The V and J calls were not made by the authors but by TCRdb's processing. The sample has 800,000 or so distinct CDR3 sequences on record, about 59% of them singletons. The biggest ten clones account for around 30% of the sample.

The data stem from a study of blood T cells in healthy people across ages (dated by TCRdb to between 2014 and 2016). For context, the study as a whole: In model experiments, template switching captured roughly one uniquely barcoded TCR beta cDNA molecule for every two T cells. To track age-related changes in TCR beta repertoire diversity, the study relied on deep sequencing normalized with unique cDNA molecular identifiers. Four age groups were formed from the donors: young (average 16 years), middle-aged (approximately 40), aged (roughly 58) and long-lived (approximately 78). To avoid experimental bias, donors of different ages were randomly spread across the sequencing lanes. Using the same blood draw, the study looked at two additional independent replicas of 1 million unique cDNA reads for two donors, one aged 18 to 30 and the other aged 80 or older.

The donors were some 39 Caucasian individuals from Russia, aged roughly 6 to 90 years, who were systemically healthy. About 10 milliliters of peripheral blood were collected from each donor into EDTA-treated Vacutainer tubes. Ficoll-Paque density-gradient centrifugation was used to isolate PBMCs, with at least 6 million per sample. Trizol reagent was used to extract total RNA from the PBMCs, yielding at least 5 micrograms per sample. For every donor, flow cytometry on a PBMC aliquot measured the percentage of naive CD45RAhigh/CD27high T cells. The germline V and J ends show losses of 5 bases and 8 bases respectively, and no gene match explains 15 bases of the junction. Measured from the cysteine to the phenylalanine, the CDR3 is 16 residues long. Of all the DNA, just the CDR3 is kept, 48 bases in frame from base 1. The germline V gene gives CDR1 as SGHTA and CDR2 as FQGTGA. The research as a whole found: Estimates of total diversity based on one million sequenced T cells were considered lower bounds and underestimates. The long-lived group showed more naive CD4+ T cells, fewer expanded clones and increased TCR diversity than the aged group, suggesting age selection. There was a strong correlation between observed TCR beta diversity and the percentage of naive T cells measured by flow cytometry. Conclusive comparison of naive and antigen-experienced compartments was prevented by the profiling of bulk unsorted PBMCs. Because the CMV infection status of the donors was unknown, age-related changes in expanded clonotypes may potentially have been confounded. As age increased, observed TCR beta diversity per million T cells dropped in a roughly linear way, and a significant reduction was already evident by age 40.

This chain joins TRBV7-3 to TRBJ2-1, and 7 bases in between align with TRBD1. The source material was blood. The receptor comes from a young man in good health. The CDR3: CASSLGTAYSSHEQFF. The sequenced DNA: TGTGCCAGCAGCCTAGGGACAGCGTACTCCTCCCATGAGCAGTTCTTC.